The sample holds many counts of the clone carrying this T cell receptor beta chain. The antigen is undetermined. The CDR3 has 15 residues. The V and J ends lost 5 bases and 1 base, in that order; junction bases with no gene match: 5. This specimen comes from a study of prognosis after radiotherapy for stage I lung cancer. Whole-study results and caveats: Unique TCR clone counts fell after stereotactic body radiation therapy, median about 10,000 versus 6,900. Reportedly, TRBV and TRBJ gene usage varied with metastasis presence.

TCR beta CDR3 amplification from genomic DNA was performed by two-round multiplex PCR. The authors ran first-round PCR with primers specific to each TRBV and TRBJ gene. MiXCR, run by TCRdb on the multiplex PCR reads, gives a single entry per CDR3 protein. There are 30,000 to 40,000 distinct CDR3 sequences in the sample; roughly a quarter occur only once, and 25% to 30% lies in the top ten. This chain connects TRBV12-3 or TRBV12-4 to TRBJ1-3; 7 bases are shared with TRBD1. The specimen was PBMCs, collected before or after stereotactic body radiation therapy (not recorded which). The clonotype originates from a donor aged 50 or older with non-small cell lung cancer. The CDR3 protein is CASSLQGRSGNTIYF. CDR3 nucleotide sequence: TGTGCCAGCAGTCTACAGGGGCGTTCTGGAAACACCATATATTTT.